One and the same sample provided the 9 T cell receptor beta chains below, sequenced in a study of Graves' ophthalmopathy and Graves' hyperthyroidism. Amplifying from RNA transcripts, the study obtained TCR beta CDR3 regions. The workflow started with a first-round RT-PCR run with HTBI primers and then moved on to a second-round multiplex PCR. One entry per CDR3 protein, called by TCRdb with MiXCR from the multiplex PCR reads. The sample has about 480,000 distinct CDR3 sequences; around 15% are singletons. The sequenced sample was blood. The receptor source for this set is a woman in her 30s with Graves' ophthalmopathy.

Many counts were recorded for this clonotype. This rearrangement joins TRBV12-3 or TRBV12-4 to TRBJ1-5, with 10 bases matching TRBD1. The CDR3 runs 15 residues. Trimming took 5 bases from V and 5 from J; bases not matched to a gene: 6. CDR3 in DNA: TGTGCCAGCAGTAAAAGACAGGGGGCACATCAGCCCCAGCATTTT. Translation gives CASSKRQGAHQPQHF.

There are many counts of this clonotype. The chain uses TRBV6-1 and TRBJ1-1; tentatively, D is TRBD1 (6 bases). Germline loops: CDR1 MNHNS, CDR2 SASEGT. The length of the CDR3 is 16 residues. Trimming took off 6 bases at V and 5 bases at J, with 22 bases between the two ends. CDR3: CASSSNRAGKGTEAFF. For the CDR3, the DNA is TGTGCCAGCAGCTCCAACAGGGCAGGGAAGGGTACTGAAGCTTTCTTT.

This clonotype has at least ten counts. The J gene is TRBJ1-5, the V gene TRBV10-3; TRBD1 agrees at 10 bases. The V gene's germline CDR1 is ENHRY and CDR2 SYGVKD. CDR3 length: 16 amino acids. V trimming: 10 bases; J trimming: 2 bases; junction bases outside the gene matches: 11. The CDR3 reads CATETGGKGGNQPQHF. For the CDR3, the DNA is TGTGCCACCGAGACAGGGGGCAAAGGGGGCAATCAGCCCCAGCATTTT.

At least ten counts were recorded for this clonotype. The J gene is TRBJ1-6, the V gene TRBV20-1; D uncertain. The V end lost 3 bases, the J end lost 5 bases, and 20 bases lay between the germline ends. From germline, CDR1 is DFQATT and CDR2 SNEGSKA (reference sequence). The CDR3 extends over 17 amino acids. This chain's CDR3 is CSASLDSPVSNNSPLHF. The CDR3 bases are TGCAGTGCTAGCCTGGACTCCCCAGTGTCCAATAATTCACCCCTCCACTTT.

This clonotype appeared many times. This sequence joins TRBV29-1 and TRBJ2-7; 7 bases agree with TRBD1. Trimming took 6 bases from V and 2 from J; bases not matched to a gene: 4. Germline loops: CDR1 SQVTM, CDR2 ANQGSEA. This CDR3 has 12 residues. The CDR3 bases are TGCAGCGTAAGACAGGGACCCTACGAGCAGTACTTC. The encoded protein is CSVRQGPYEQYF.

The chain joins TRBV20-1 to TRBJ2-7; 12 bases align to TRBD1. V lost 7 bases, J lost 4 bases, and 23 bases stayed unmatched. Germline CDR1 and CDR2: DFQATT and SNEGSKA (reference sequence). The CDR3 runs to 19 residues. This CDR3 is CSVGTGGRLAGEASYEQYF. The CDR3 DNA follows: TGCAGTGTGGGGACAGGGGGCCGGCTAGCGGGAGAGGCCTCATACGAGCAGTACTTC.

This clonotype was seen a handful of times. The gene calls are TRBV6-5 and TRBJ1-1; the D is unclear. With 0 bases removed from V and 3 bases from J, the gap between germline ends came to 14 bases. Looked up from germline, CDR1 is MNHEY and CDR2 is SVGAGI. This CDR3 contains 16 residues. This CDR3 reads CASSYSIGRIYTEAFF. The CDR3 DNA reads TGTGCCAGCAGTTACTCGATCGGGCGGATTTACACTGAAGCTTTCTTT.

This clonotype occurred many times. This sequence joins TRBV20-1 and TRBJ2-5, with 10 nucleotides matching TRBD2. The CDR3 has 17 residues. From germline, CDR1 is DFQATT and CDR2 SNEGSKA (reference sequence). Unmatched junction bases numbered 14, after V lost 0 bases and J lost 7 bases. CDR3 nucleotides: TGCAGTGCTAGAGATCTGGAGGGAGCGGGGGGGAGGGGGACCCAGTACTTC. Translating it yields CSARDLEGAGGRGTQYF.

This clonotype has a handful of counts. The gene calls are TRBV28 and TRBJ2-7; D ambiguous. The CDR3 totals 16 residues. V lost 2 bases and J 0 bases, leaving 14 bases between the germline ends. The germline V gene has CDR1 MDHEN and CDR2 SYDVKM. CDR3 region: CASSLRLRSSSYEQYF. CDR3 coding DNA: TGTGCCAGCAGTTTACGGTTGAGGTCCAGCTCCTACGAGCAGTACTTC.